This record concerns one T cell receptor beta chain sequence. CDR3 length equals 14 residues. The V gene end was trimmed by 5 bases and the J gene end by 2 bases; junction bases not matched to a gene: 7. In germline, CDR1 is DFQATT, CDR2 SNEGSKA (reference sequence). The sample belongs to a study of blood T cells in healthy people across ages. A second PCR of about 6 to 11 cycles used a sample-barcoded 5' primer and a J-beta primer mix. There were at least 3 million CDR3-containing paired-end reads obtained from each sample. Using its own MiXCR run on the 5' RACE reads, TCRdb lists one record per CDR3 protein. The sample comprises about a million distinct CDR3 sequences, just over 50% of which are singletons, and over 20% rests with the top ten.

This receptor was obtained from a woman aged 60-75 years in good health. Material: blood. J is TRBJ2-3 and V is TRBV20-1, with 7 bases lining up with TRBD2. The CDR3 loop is CSAGGRGPTDTQYF. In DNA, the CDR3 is TGCAGTGCTGGGGGGAGGGGACCCACAGATACGCAGTATTTT.